This entry lists 17 T cell receptor beta chains sequenced from one sample in a study of response to subunit inactivated influenza vaccine. TCRdb processed the RT-PCR reads anew with MiXCR; each CDR3 protein has one entry. The sample has 150,000 to 200,000 distinct CDR3 sequences, about 9% seen once; the top ten hold approximately 10%. Sequenced material: non-naive T cells sorted from PBMCs, taken on the day of vaccination. The receptor set was obtained from a man aged 45-60 years who received an inactivated influenza vaccine.

The chain couples TRBV10-2 to TRBJ2-7; TRBD2 is a possible D gene (5 bases). This CDR3 contains 13 residues. CDR1 and CDR2 (germline): WSHSY, SAAADI. The V end was cut by 4 bases, the J end by 3 bases, with 10 bases between. The CDR3 spells CASSVVGNYEQYF. The CDR3 DNA follows: TGCGCCAGCAGTGTAGTCGGGAACTACGAGCAGTACTTC.

As for this clonotype: A read error may account for a junction end that differs from germline. This chain connects TRBV7-7 to TRBJ2-2, with unresolved D. Germline CDR1 reads SSHAT; CDR2 reads FNYEAQ (reference sequence). The CDR3 is 15 amino acids. CDR3 region: CASRVSNSDTGELFF. CDR3 sequence (DNA): TGTGCTAGCAGAGTCTCTAATTCTGACACCGGGGAGCTGTTTTTT.

There are a few counts of this clonotype. The chain is built from TRBV6-1 and TRBJ1-4; D perhaps matches TRBD1 (6 bases). This CDR3 is 13 amino acids long. V lost 5 bases, J lost 8 bases, and 12 bases lay in between. Germline V gene lookup returns CDR1 MNHNS and CDR2 SASEGT. CDR3 DNA: TGTGCCAGCAGTCCCCGACAGGTGGAAAAACTGTTTTTT. Its translation is CASSPRQVEKLFF.

This clonotype was observed a few times. The gene calls are TRBV7-9 and TRBJ2-7, with D perhaps assigned TRBD1 or TRBD2 (5 bases each). V was cut by 5 bases and J by 1 base, with 12 bases left in between. The CDR3 extends over 14 amino acids. The germline gives CDR1 SEHNR, CDR2 FQNEAQ (reference sequence). CDR3 coding DNA: TGTGCCAGCAGCCGGGGACGATTTTCCTACGAGCAGTACTTC. Protein: CASSRGRFSYEQYF. The full variable domain, with the rest looked up from reference TRBV7-9 and TRBJ2-7, is DTGVSQNPRHKITKRGQNVTFRCDPISEHNRLYWYRQTLGQGPEFLTYFQNEAQLEKSRLLSDRFSAERPKGSFSTLEIQRTEQGDSAMYLCASSRGRFSYEQYFGPGTRLTVT.

This clonotype was seen many times. This rearrangement joins TRBV6-6 to TRBJ2-7; D not certain. The CDR3 has 13 amino acids. Germline loops: CDR1 MNHNY, CDR2 SVGAGI (reference sequence). V lost 5 bases to trimming and J lost 9 bases, with 17 bases between them. In nucleotides, the CDR3 is TGTGCCAGCAGTAAAGGCCCCCTACGAGGGCAGTACTTC. It specifies CASSKGPLRGQYF.

This clonotype was counted many times. One junction end disagrees with the germline gene, perhaps due to a read error. The V gene is TRBV7-3, the J gene TRBJ2-1; 12 positions agree with TRBD2. This CDR3 has 22 amino acids. CDR1 is SGHTA, CDR2 FQGTGA, per germline. The DNA of the CDR3 is TGTGCCAGCAGTTTAAGAAAAAGACTAGCGGGAGAGACCAATAATCTTTACAATGAGCAGTTCTTC. Its protein is CASSLRKRLAGETNNLYNEQFF.

This clonotype was counted at least ten times. The V gene is TRBV7-6, the J gene TRBJ2-1, with 9 bases matching TRBD1. Losses at the gene ends were 6 bases for V and 3 bases for J; bases not matched to a gene: 12. Germline V gene sequence: CDR1 SGHVS, CDR2 FNYEAQ. The CDR3 runs to 17 residues. CDR3 DNA sequence: TGTGCCAGCAGTCGGGAACAGGGGGCCGGATTCTACAATGAGCAGTTCTTC. It translates to CASSREQGAGFYNEQFF. The full variable domain, in which reference TRBV7-6 and TRBJ2-1 provide the parts outside the CDR3, is GAGVSQSPRYKVTKRGQDVALRCDPISGHVSLYWYRQALGQGPEFLTYFNYEAQQDKSGLPNDRFSAERPEGSISTLTIQRTEQRDSAMYRCASSREQGAGFYNEQFFGPGTRLTVL.

This clonotype occurred once. A much larger clone lies a single base off, so this may be a read error. The chain joins TRBV24-1 to TRBJ2-6; D unresolved. The CDR3 is 20 amino acids. V lost 3 bases and J lost 0, with 20 bases in between. CDR1 is KGHDR and CDR2 is SFDVKD in the germline V gene. CDR3 in amino acids: CATSDPNCTLSSSGANVLTF. CDR3 DNA sequence: TGTGCCACCAGTGATCCCAACTGTACCCTCAGTAGCTCTGGGGCCAACGTCCTGACTTTC.

This clonotype appeared a few times. This chain joins TRBV12-3 or TRBV12-4 and TRBJ2-2; TRBD2 is a possible D gene (6 bases). Trimming pared 2 bases from V and 1 base from J, leaving 8 bases between. The CDR3 totals 15 residues. In DNA, the CDR3 is TGTGCCAGCAGTTTAATGGGGGGGAACACCGGGGAGCTGTTTTTT. Its protein product is CASSLMGGNTGELFF.

This clonotype was detected ten times or more. The chain links TRBV7-2 to TRBJ2-7; no definite D call. Germline CDR1 reads SGHTA; CDR2 reads FQGNSA. The CDR3 is 15 residues long. V was clipped by 1 base and J by 0 bases, with 10 bases between them. This chain's CDR3 is CASSLDGGGSYEQYF. The DNA of the CDR3 is TGTGCCAGCAGCTTAGATGGCGGTGGCTCCTACGAGCAGTACTTC.

The chain carries TRBV20-1 and TRBJ2-4; D is perhaps TRBD2 (5 bases). V lost 3 bases to trimming and J lost 0 bases, with 12 bases between them. Germline V lookup: CDR1 DFQATT, CDR2 SNEGSKA (reference sequence). The CDR3 consists of 15 residues. The CDR3 sequence: CSASVPGLAKNIQYF. CDR3 in DNA: TGCAGTGCTAGTGTTCCAGGACTAGCCAAAAACATTCAGTACTTC.

V is TRBV20-1 and J is TRBJ1-4, with 10 bases fitting TRBD1. The V segment lost 2 bases and the J segment 5 bases; nucleotides outside the gene matches: 2. Germline V gene lookup returns CDR1 DFQATT and CDR2 SNEGSKA (reference sequence). The CDR3 is 14 amino acids. CDR3 sequence reads: CSARPDRGNEKLFF. Here the CDR3 DNA reads TGCAGTGCTAGACCGGACAGGGGGAATGAAAAACTGTTTTTT.

This clonotype was found many times. The J gene is TRBJ2-1, the V gene TRBV28; D is unresolved. This CDR3 has 11 residues. CDR1 and CDR2 from the germline V gene are MDHEN and SYDVKM. The ends were cut back, 6 bases at V and 9 bases at J, with 9 bases in the middle. This chain's CDR3 is CASSERSEQFF. CDR3 nucleotides: TGTGCCAGCAGCGAGAGGAGTGAGCAGTTCTTC.

The chain links TRBV28 to TRBJ2-2, with TRBD2 as a possible D gene (6 bases). V lost 6 bases and J lost 6, with 8 bases in between. The CDR3 has 12 amino acids. CDR1 and CDR2 (germline): MDHEN, SYDVKM. The CDR3 DNA reads TGTGCCAGCAGGGAGGGTGCCGGGGAGCTGTTTTTT. Residues: CASREGAGELFF.

Only a few counts were recorded for this clonotype. The V and J genes are TRBV3-1 and TRBJ2-1; TRBD2 is a possible D gene (6 bases). The CDR3 runs 15 residues. Per the germline V gene, CDR1 is LGHDT and CDR2 is YNNKEL (reference sequence). V was shortened by 3 bases and J by 9 bases, with 18 bases between the two germline ends. CDR3 DNA sequence: TGTGCCAGCAGCCAGTCAGCGGGCCCGGGGAGTGAGCAGTTCTTC. Amino acid sequence: CASSQSAGPGSEQFF.

The V gene is TRBV29-1, the J gene TRBJ2-3; 10 bases align to TRBD2. The CDR3 extends over 14 amino acids. Germline CDR1 SQVTM, CDR2 ANQGSEA. V shed 4 bases and J 0 bases; nucleotides not matched to a gene: 1. The CDR3 is CSVGTSGSTDTQYF. As DNA, the CDR3 is TGCAGCGTTGGGACTAGCGGAAGCACAGATACGCAGTATTTT.

This clonotype was detected a few times. The chain recombines TRBV28 with TRBJ2-7; 9 bases map to TRBD1. Germline trimming cut 7 bases from V and 3 bases from J; bases unmatched to any gene: 10. The CDR3 is made up of 15 amino acids. Germline V gene data show CDR1 as MDHEN and CDR2 as SYDVKM. CDR3 in DNA: TGTGCCAGCACTAAAGAGGGGACAGGGCACTACGAGCAGTACTTC. This sequence encodes CASTKEGTGHYEQYF.